A selection of T cell receptor beta chains follows, all from one sample in a study of monozygotic twins with inflammatory bowel disease. One entry per CDR3 protein, without DNA, is what TCRdb gives after re-calling the 5' RACE reads. This sample carries approximately 200,000 distinct CDR3 sequences, with approximately 7.7% going to the ten biggest clones. Sequenced material: blood. These receptors were taken from a human donor with ulcerative colitis or Crohn's disease, or a healthy co-twin of an affected twin (not recorded which). Both conserved end residues are part of each CDR3.

TRBJ1-5 | TRBV7-8 | CASSPSVTVRPQHF
TRBJ1-2 | TRBV2 | CASSRQGAYNYGYTF
TRBJ2-7 | TRBV5-6 | CASSFGTSGGKQYF
TRBJ1-6 | TRBV4-3 | CASSQVRQANSPLHF
TRBJ2-5 | TRBV5-1 | CASSFGGGETQYF
TRBJ1-2 | TRBV2 | CASSEANGNGYTF
TRBJ2-1 | TRBV4-3 | CASSPRGVAGKQFF
TRBJ2-2 | TRBV24-1 | CATSASGRATGELFF
TRBJ2-1 | TRBV5-6 | CASSLAGVQFF
TRBJ2-3 | TRBV6-1 | CASRQLPGLEHTDTQYF
TRBJ2-3 | TRBV24-1 | CATSANGADTQYF
TRBJ1-1 | TRBV14 | CASSPQGASTEAFF
TRBJ2-6 | TRBV7-3 | CASSLIPVSGANVLTF
TRBJ2-4 | TRBV24-1 | CATSAGTKNIQYF
TRBJ2-7 | TRBV7-9 | CASSPDTSYYEQYF
TRBJ1-1 | TRBV7-9 | CASSSLLRVTEAFF
TRBJ2-7 | TRBV6-6 | CAVRQGYEQYF
TRBJ2-1 | TRBV7-9 | CASSFRYNEQFF
TRBJ2-1 | TRBV3-1 | CASSQYSGSENEQFF
TRBJ2-5 | TRBV7-8 | CASSLLPSGQETQYF
TRBJ2-7 | TRBV14 | CASSQELWSYEQYF
TRBJ1-2 | TRBV11-2 | CASTLEPTGLDYGYTF
TRBJ2-4 | TRBV28 | CASSSPGQGLRDIQYF
TRBJ1-1 | TRBV5-1 | CASSLSGRANTEAFF
TRBJ1-2 | TRBV6-5 | CASSYDHLANYGYTF
TRBJ2-2 | TRBV12-3/TRBV12-4 | CASFRESWAGELFF
TRBJ2-3 | TRBV24-1 | CATSDPGTSGDTQYF
TRBJ2-5 | TRBV7-2 | CASSLGGHGGETQYF
TRBJ2-1 | TRBV15 | CATSRDAEFVNEQFF
TRBJ1-3 | TRBV18 | CASSPGQGSGYTIYF
TRBJ2-1 | TRBV24-1 | CATSDSPRLAGGRNEQFF
TRBJ1-2 | TRBV19 | CASSIRQGTGYTF
TRBJ1-6 | TRBV27 | CASSPTGGGANSPLHF
TRBJ1-5 | TRBV6-2/TRBV6-3 | CASSYTPGQGVGDQPQHF
TRBJ2-1 | TRBV7-2 | CASSRDFRPNEQFF
TRBJ2-2 | TRBV6-6 | CASSPSGVLGELFF
TRBJ1-5 | TRBV20-1 | CSARDGGLYSNQPQHF
TRBJ1-1 | TRBV5-1 | CASSHKTGSNTEAFF
TRBJ2-3 | TRBV20-1 | CSARPPHQVWDTQYF
TRBJ2-7 | TRBV12-3/TRBV12-4 | CASSFLSSYEQYF
TRBJ1-1 | TRBV10-3 | CAIRDRVTEAFF
TRBJ2-3 | TRBV20-1 | CSARSPSKDRDTDTQYF
TRBJ1-2 | TRBV20-1 | CSARDSYGYTF
TRBJ2-7 | TRBV27 | CASSLTGSYEQYF
TRBJ2-2 | TRBV6-1 | CATDPSGDNTGEPFF
TRBJ2-1 | TRBV6-2/TRBV6-3 | CASIQGGSYNEQFF
TRBJ2-2 | TRBV3-1 | CASSHQTENTGELFF
TRBJ1-4 | TRBV6-1 | CASTPTSTNEKLFF
TRBJ2-7 | TRBV18 | CASSPPMRGAGEQYF
TRBJ2-3 | TRBV12-3/TRBV12-4 | CASSRLGPDTQYF
TRBJ1-4 | TRBV7-6 | CASSSSGGATNEKLFF
TRBJ2-5 | TRBV7-8 | CASSLGVYAWETQYF
TRBJ1-1 | TRBV20-1 | CSARELQALQTEAFF